The 10 T cell receptor beta chains presented below share a single source sample, sequenced in a study of blood T cells in healthy people across ages. Primed by a sample-barcoded 5' primer and a J-beta primer mix, a second PCR proceeded for roughly 7 to 11 cycles. TCRdb analysed the 5' RACE reads with MiXCR anew, one entry per CDR3 protein. In the table there are 1.5 million to 1.8 million distinct CDR3 sequences, 42% of which are singletons. The sequencing input was blood. The receptors stem from a woman aged 18 to 35 in good health.

With regard to this clonotype: A read error may be the cause here, since a much bigger clone is one base away. The CDR3 reads CASSQAQLGGPDTQYF. CDR3 nucleotides: TGTGCCAGCAGCCAAGCGCAGCTGGGGGGCCCAGATACGCAGTATTTT. V usage is TRBV3-1 and J usage is TRBJ2-3, with D perhaps given as TRBD1 or TRBD2 (6 bases each). This CDR3 spans 16 amino acids. With 1 base removed from V and 4 bases from J, the gap between germline ends came to 15 bases. Per germline, CDR1 LGHDT and CDR2 YNNKEL (reference sequence).

The V gene is TRBV20-1, the J gene TRBJ1-2; 9 bases align to TRBD1. This CDR3 has 12 amino acids. Germline lookup yields CDR1 DFQATT and CDR2 SNEGSKA (reference sequence). V was clipped by 6 bases and J by 7 bases; unmatched bases: 6. CDR3 DNA sequence: TGCAGTGCGTCACAGGGGGCGCGTGGCTACACCTTC. Translating gives CSASQGARGYTF.

A few counts support this clonotype. The chain is built from TRBV13 and TRBJ2-7, with 8 bases fitting TRBD1. Germline V gene data show CDR1 as PRHDT and CDR2 as FYEKMQ (reference sequence). This CDR3 has 14 amino acids. V was pared by 6 bases and J by 2 bases, with 6 bases of the junction left unmatched. The CDR3 here is CASSSQGAPYEQYF. The CDR3 DNA follows: TGTGCCAGCAGTTCTCAGGGGGCCCCCTACGAGCAGTACTTC.

The CDR3 nucleotides read TGTGCCAGCAGCCAAGATACCCCCCGGGACACCTTATATCAGCCCCAGCATTTT. It yields the protein CASSQDTPRDTLYQPQHF. This rearrangement joins TRBV3-1 to TRBJ1-5; D might be TRBD1 (6 bases). The CDR3 is made up of 18 amino acids. V gave up 0 bases and J gave up 5 bases, with 20 bases separating them. CDR1 and CDR2 from the germline V gene are LGHDT and YNNKEL (reference sequence).

The CDR3 is CASSPSTASPPYEQYF. CDR3 nucleotide sequence: TGTGCCAGCAGCCCCTCGACAGCCTCCCCCCCCTACGAGCAGTACTTC. V is TRBV9 and J is TRBJ2-4, with a tentative D call TRBD1 (5 bases). The DNA end favors TRBJ2-7, so the J call may be wrong. Germline V gene data show CDR1 as SGDLS and CDR2 as YYNGEE. The CDR3 spans 16 residues.

The chain has TRBV6-2 or TRBV6-3 and TRBJ2-1; 7 bases are a match to TRBD2. The ends lost 1 base at V and 6 bases at J; junction bases unmatched: 6. The CDR3 runs to 15 residues. CDR1 MNHEY and CDR2 SVGEGT come from the germline V gene. The CDR3 loop is CASSYWREIGNEQFF. As DNA, the CDR3 is TGTGCCAGCAGTTACTGGCGGGAGATCGGCAATGAGCAGTTCTTC.

This clonotype was observed a few times. The genes are TRBV4-1 and TRBJ2-3; 7 nucleotides line up with TRBD1. The length of the CDR3 is 15 residues. Germline-derived CDR1 and CDR2 are MGHRA and YSYEKL. Losses at the gene ends were 0 bases for V and 6 bases for J; bases not matched to a gene: 6. CDR3 amino acids: CASSQEQGQGDTQYF. The DNA of the CDR3 is TGCGCCAGCAGCCAAGAACAGGGGCAGGGGGATACGCAGTATTTT.

J is TRBJ2-1 and V is TRBV6-2 or TRBV6-3; the D call may be TRBD1 or TRBD2 (5 bases each). This CDR3 has 15 amino acids. Germline values: CDR1 MNHEY, CDR2 SVGEGT. V gave up 5 bases and J gave up 4 bases, with 15 bases separating them. DNA for the CDR3: TGTGCCAGCAGTCGACCCGGGACCCTATACAATGAGCAGTTCTTC. Its translation is CASSRPGTLYNEQFF.

This clonotype appeared a few times. The chain combines TRBV20-1 with TRBJ2-4; a possible D gene is TRBD1 (5 bases). The CDR3 totals 12 residues. V lost 2 bases, J lost 6 bases, and 8 bases lay in between. The germline CDR1 and CDR2 sequences are DFQATT and SNEGSKA (reference sequence). The CDR3 loop is CSARPQGNIQYF. As DNA, the CDR3 is TGCAGTGCTAGACCTCAGGGAAACATTCAGTACTTC.

The CDR3 reads CSVESRDYYGYTF. DNA of the CDR3: TGCAGCGTTGAATCGCGGGATTACTATGGCTACACCTTC. The chain carries TRBV29-1 and TRBJ1-2; D gene unclear. Germline CDR1 SQVTM, CDR2 ANQGSEA. Trimming removed 2 bases from V and 3 bases from J, with 10 bases in between. The CDR3 runs to 13 residues.